This TCR beta chain is from a study of OX40 agonist ivuxolimab in advanced cancers. It was autoimmune disease history or systemic immunosuppression that excluded patients. Broader study findings: No determination was made of the antigen specificity of the expanded peripheral T cells.

V lost 5 bases, J lost 4 bases, and 9 bases stayed unmatched. From germline, CDR1 is SQVTM and CDR2 ANQGSEA. The CDR3 has 15 amino acids. Of note for this clone: Its cognate antigen is unknown.

The data were produced by immunoSEQ multiplex PCR, yet TCRdb's version contains in-frame clones alone and is incomplete. The profile shows fewer than 80,000 clones, 70% to 90% of them singletons. The TCR originated in an adult with an advanced solid tumor such as melanoma, head and neck, liver or kidney cancer. The sequences come from CD4+ or CD8+ T cells sorted from blood, collected in a trial of the OX40 agonist ivuxolimab. The rearrangement uses TRBV29-1 and TRBJ2-7; TRBD1 matches at 12 bases. The CDR3: CSVSAGTGGHYEQYF. CDR3 bases: TGCAGCGTTTCCGCCGGGACAGGGGGCCATTACGAGCAGTACTTC.